Presented here are 24 T cell receptor beta chains from one specimen sequenced in a study of shared clonotypes between healthy human individuals. Some clones are missing from TCRdb's copy, which holds only in-frame ones; the method was immunoSEQ multiplex PCR. This table holds almost 700,000 clones, around 92% found once. Cells designated naive CD8 were CD45RO-negative and were positively selected for CCR7, with terminally differentiated effector memory CD45RA+ cells excluded. The material sequenced was naive CD8+ T cells sorted from blood. All receptors derive from a young man in good health.

In the case of this clone: At one end, the junction sequence differs from germline, possibly due to a read error. V gene TRBV20-1 combines with J gene TRBJ2-1; 9 bases agree with TRBD2. The germline V gene has CDR1 DFQATT and CDR2 SNEGSKA (reference sequence). The CDR3 is 11 residues long. The DNA of the CDR3 is TGCAGTGCTAGAGAGGGACTAGCAAGAATCTTC. This sequence encodes CSAREGLARIF.

The chain carries TRBV19 and TRBJ1-2, with D possibly matching TRBD1 (6 bases). Between the trimmed V and J ends, which lost 6 bases and 0 bases, there was a span of 14 bases. This CDR3 has 15 amino acids. Germline CDR1 is LNHDA and CDR2 is SQIVND (reference sequence). CDR3 region: CASSTGLGANYGYTF. Here the CDR3 DNA reads TGTGCCAGTAGCACAGGGTTAGGGGCTAACTATGGCTACACCTTC.

The DNA for the CDR3 is TGTGCCAGCAGCCTCCTTAAGGGGACTGAAGCTTTCTTT. As protein: CASSLLKGTEAFF. This chain connects TRBV27 to TRBJ1-1; D might be TRBD1 (5 bases). V dropped 6 bases and J dropped 5 bases, with 13 bases sitting between them. Germline V gene lookup returns CDR1 MNHEY and CDR2 SMNVEV (reference sequence). The CDR3 runs to 13 residues.

The chain has TRBV27 and TRBJ2-1, with TRBD1 as a possible D gene (6 bases). In germline, CDR1 is MNHEY, CDR2 SMNVEV (reference sequence). Trimming took off 5 bases at V and 0 bases at J, with 11 bases between the two ends. The CDR3 spans 15 residues. DNA of the CDR3: TGTGCCAGCAGTGGGGGACACGGCTCCTACAATGAGCAGTTCTTC. Translated, it gives CASSGGHGSYNEQFF.

V usage is TRBV6-1 and J usage is TRBJ1-5; D remains unclear. In germline, CDR1 is MNHNS, CDR2 SASEGT. The V end was cut by 8 bases, the J end by 6 bases, with 14 bases between. The CDR3 has 13 amino acids. CDR3 coding DNA: TGTGCCAGCGAGGAGGGATGGGGTCAGCCCCAGCATTTT. As protein: CASEEGWGQPQHF.

V and J are TRBV21-1 and TRBJ2-3. TRBV21-1 has pseudogene status. This CDR3 region has 13 residues. CDR3 protein: CAQKGGSTDTQYF. CDR3 coding DNA: TGTGCCCAAAAGGGGGGAAGCACAGATACGCAGTATTTT.

This rearrangement joins TRBV19 to TRBJ2-2; TRBD1 matches at 11 bases. This CDR3 spans 15 amino acids. CDR1 LNHDA and CDR2 SQIVND come from the germline V gene (reference sequence). Trimming removed 4 bases from V and 6 bases from J; junction bases left unmatched: 4. The CDR3 sequence is CASSSRDRGSGELFF. Here the CDR3 DNA reads TGTGCCAGTAGTAGCCGGGACAGGGGGTCCGGGGAGCTGTTTTTT.

V usage is TRBV7-3 and J usage is TRBJ1-2; the match to TRBD1 covers 8 bases. Germline assignment: CDR1 SGHTA and CDR2 FQGTGA. V gave up 5 bases and J gave up 10 bases; unmatched junction bases: 6. This CDR3 has 12 residues. CDR3 DNA: TGTGCCAGCAGCGAGGGACAGGATGACTACACCTTC. Residues: CASSEGQDDYTF.

This clone has only one observation. This chain joins TRBV15 and TRBJ2-5; D uncertain. V dropped 1 base and J dropped 2 bases, with 8 bases sitting between them. From germline, CDR1 is LNHNV and CDR2 YYDKDF (reference sequence). The CDR3 extends over 14 amino acids. CDR3 DNA sequence: TGTGCCACCAGCAGAGGACGTCTTCAAGAGACCCAGTACTTC. Protein: CATSRGRLQETQYF.

CDR3 bases: TGTGCCAGCAGCCCTTCGTCCAACTCCTACGAGCAGTACTTC. This gives the protein CASSPSSNSYEQYF. The V call is TRBV7-6, the J call TRBJ2-7, with D unclear. Germline values: CDR1 SGHVS, CDR2 FNYEAQ. This CDR3 spans 14 amino acids. V lost 5 bases, J lost 0 bases, and 11 bases lay in between. Full variable domain (outside the CDR3, taken from reference TRBV7-6 and TRBJ2-7): GAGVSQSPRYKVTKRGQDVALRCDPISGHVSLYWYRQALGQGPEFLTYFNYEAQQDKSGLPNDRFSAERPEGSISTLTIQRTEQRDSAMYRCASSPSSNSYEQYFGPGTRLTVT.

The chain links TRBV27 to TRBJ1-1, with 11 bases identical to TRBD1. V shed 5 bases, J shed 7 bases, and the junction held 21 bases outside the gene matches. The CDR3 is 19 amino acids. From germline, CDR1 is MNHEY and CDR2 SMNVEV (reference sequence). The CDR3 DNA reads TGTGCCAGCAGTACTATTACCCTCGGCGGGACAGGGGGGAAAGATGAAGCTTTCTTT. Amino acids: CASSTITLGGTGGKDEAFF.

The rearrangement links TRBV10-3 to TRBJ2-4; D possibly matches TRBD1 or TRBD2 (5 bases each). Trimming cost V 6 bases and J 0 bases, with 15 bases left between them. Germline CDR1 and CDR2: ENHRY and SYGVKD. This CDR3 has 16 amino acids. CDR3 region: CAIRPGTDGAKNIQYF. DNA for the CDR3: TGTGCCATCAGGCCGGGGACGGACGGAGCCAAAAACATTCAGTACTTC.

This clone has just one count. The sample has other DNA sequences that encode this CDR3 too. The chain uses TRBV7-9 and TRBJ2-1; D might be TRBD1 or TRBD2, each matching 5 bases. Germline V gene data show CDR1 as SEHNR and CDR2 as FQNEAQ (reference sequence). Trimming stripped 4 bases from V and 4 bases from J, with 11 bases between. The CDR3 runs 14 residues. CDR3 DNA: TGTGCCAGCAGCTCTTCGGGGCTATACAATGAGCAGTTCTTC. Residues: CASSSSGLYNEQFF.

V gene TRBV5-6 combines with J gene TRBJ2-3, with D possibly being TRBD2 (6 bases). Germline CDR1 reads SGHDT; CDR2 reads YYEEEE. This CDR3 has 14 residues. Trimming pared 5 bases from V and 0 bases from J, leaving 10 bases between. The CDR3 DNA reads as TGTGCCAGCAGTTACAGCGGGAGCACAGATACGCAGTATTTT. It codes for CASSYSGSTDTQYF.

The V call is TRBV18, the J call TRBJ2-7; D gene uncertain. CDR1 KGHSH and CDR2 LQKENI come from the germline V gene. This CDR3 has 13 residues. The V and J ends lost 6 bases and 1 base respectively, with 10 bases between them. As DNA, the CDR3 is TGTGCCAGCTCGCCTACAGATTCCTACGAGCAGTACTTC. This sequence encodes CASSPTDSYEQYF.

This clone was counted a single time. The V call is TRBV7-2, the J call TRBJ2-1; D gene ambiguous. The CDR3 sequence is 14 residues long. Germline lookup yields CDR1 SGHTA and CDR2 FQGNSA. With 5 bases removed from V and 4 bases from J, the gap between germline ends came to 12 bases. CDR3 sequence reads: CASSNWIDYNEQFF. CDR3 DNA: TGTGCCAGCAGCAACTGGATAGATTACAATGAGCAGTTCTTC.

The chain couples TRBV6-4 to TRBJ2-1; a weak D match, TRBD2 (6 bases). CDR1 is MRHNA, CDR2 SNTAGT, per germline. V dropped 4 bases and J dropped 8 bases, with 15 bases sitting between them. The CDR3 consists of 14 residues. CDR3 region: CASSGLTRGDEQFF. CDR3 nucleotides: TGTGCCAGCAGTGGCCTGACTAGGGGCGATGAGCAGTTCTTC.

The chain links TRBV11-2 to TRBJ2-1; no firm D call. The CDR3 is 11 amino acids. The V gene's germline CDR1 is SGHAT and CDR2 FQNNGV. The V end lost 0 bases, the J end lost 13 bases, and 7 bases lay between the germline ends. The CDR3 nucleotides read TGTGCCAGCAGCTTAGATGTAATTCAGTTCTTC. The encoded protein is CASSLDVIQFF.

This clone was counted a few times. The chain links TRBV7-9 to TRBJ2-1; 9 bases are shared with TRBD1. The CDR3 extends over 13 amino acids. Germline V gene sequence: CDR1 SEHNR, CDR2 FQNEAQ (reference sequence). The trim removed 5 bases at V and 9 bases at J, leaving 5 bases unmatched. This chain's CDR3 is CASSITGGSEQFF. CDR3 in DNA: TGTGCCAGCAGCATCACAGGGGGCAGTGAGCAGTTCTTC.

The rearrangement uses TRBV7-9 and TRBJ2-7; 7 bases fit TRBD2. The CDR3 has 15 residues. Germline lookup yields CDR1 SEHNR and CDR2 FQNEAQ (reference sequence). J was trimmed by 0 bases and V by 8 bases; bases with no gene match: 10. The CDR3 reads CASRTSDLSSYEQYF. The CDR3 DNA reads as TGTGCCAGCCGCACTAGCGATTTAAGCTCCTACGAGCAGTACTTC. The entire variable domain, with the rest obtained from reference TRBV7-9 and TRBJ2-7, is as follows: DTGVSQNPRHKITKRGQNVTFRCDPISEHNRLYWYRQTLGQGPEFLTYFQNEAQLEKSRLLSDRFSAERPKGSFSTLEIQRTEQGDSAMYLCASRTSDLSSYEQYFGPGTRLTVT.

V is TRBV2 and J is TRBJ1-4, with D perhaps TRBD1 (5 bases). V lost 3 bases to trimming and J lost 12 bases, with 14 bases between them. Germline-derived CDR1 and CDR2 are SNHLY and FYNNEI. The CDR3 is 13 amino acids. In DNA form, the CDR3 reads TGTGCCAGCAGTGAGAAATCAGGGTGGGAACTGTTTTTT. Protein: CASSEKSGWELFF. Full variable domain (rest looked up from reference TRBV2 and TRBJ1-4): EPEVTQTPSHQVTQMGQEVILRCVPISNHLYFYWYRQILGQKVEFLVSFYNNEISEKSEIFDDQFSVERPDGSNFTLKIRSTKLEDSAMYFCASSEKSGWELFFGSGTQLSVL.

The chain is built from TRBV4-3 and TRBJ1-1; TRBD1 matches 7 bases. CDR1 is LGHNA, CDR2 YSLEER, per germline. With 3 bases clipped from V and 5 bases from J, the junction kept 9 bases outside the gene matches. CDR3 length equals 15 residues. Here the CDR3 DNA reads TGCGCCAGCAGCCATTCCGGGACAGCGAGGACTGAAGCTTTCTTT. Residues: CASSHSGTARTEAFF.

The chain couples TRBV7-9 to TRBJ2-7; D ambiguous. V was clipped by 1 base and J by 4 bases, with 14 bases between them. Germline loops: CDR1 SEHNR, CDR2 FQNEAQ (reference sequence). CDR3 size: 15 residues. The chain's CDR3 is CASSLVPGSKYEQYF. The CDR3 DNA sequence: TGTGCCAGCAGCTTAGTTCCGGGCTCGAAGTACGAGCAGTACTTC.

V usage is TRBV13 and J usage is TRBJ2-5; a possible D gene is TRBD2 (5 bases). The CDR3 spans 15 residues. Germline V lookup: CDR1 PRHDT, CDR2 FYEKMQ (reference sequence). Trimming pared 4 bases from V and 0 bases from J, leaving 12 bases between. The CDR3 is CASSSQRRDQETQYF. DNA of the CDR3: TGTGCCAGCAGCTCGCAGCGGCGGGACCAAGAGACCCAGTACTTC.